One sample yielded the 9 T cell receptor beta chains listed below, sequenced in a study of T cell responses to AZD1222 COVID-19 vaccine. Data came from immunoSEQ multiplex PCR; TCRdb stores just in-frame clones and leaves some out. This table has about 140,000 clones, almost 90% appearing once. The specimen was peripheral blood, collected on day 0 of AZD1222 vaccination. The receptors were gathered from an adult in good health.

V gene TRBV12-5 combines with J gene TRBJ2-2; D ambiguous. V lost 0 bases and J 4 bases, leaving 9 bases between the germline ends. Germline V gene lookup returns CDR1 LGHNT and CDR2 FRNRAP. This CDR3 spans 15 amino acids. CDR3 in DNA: TGTGCTAGTGGTTTGGTCGGACGAGGCACCGGGGAGCTGTTTTTT. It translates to CASGLVGRGTGELFF.

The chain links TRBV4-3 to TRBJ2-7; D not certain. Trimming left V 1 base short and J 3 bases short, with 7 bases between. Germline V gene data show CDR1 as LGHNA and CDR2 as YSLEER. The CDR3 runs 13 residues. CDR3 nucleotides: TGCGCCAGCAGCCAAGGAATGGGCTACGAGCAGTACTTC. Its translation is CASSQGMGYEQYF.

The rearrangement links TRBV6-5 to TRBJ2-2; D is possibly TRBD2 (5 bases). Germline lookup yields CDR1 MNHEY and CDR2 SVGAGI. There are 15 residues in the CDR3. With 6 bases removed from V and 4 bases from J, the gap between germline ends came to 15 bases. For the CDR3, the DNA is TGTGCCAGCAGAAAACTAGGAATCGGCACCGGGGAGCTGTTTTTT. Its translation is CASRKLGIGTGELFF.

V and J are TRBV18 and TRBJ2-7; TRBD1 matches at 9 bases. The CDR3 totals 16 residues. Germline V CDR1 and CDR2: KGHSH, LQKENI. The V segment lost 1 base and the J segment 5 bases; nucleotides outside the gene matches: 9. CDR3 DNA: TGTGCCAGCTCACCACTCGCCAGGACAGGGGCTGACGAGCAGTACTTC. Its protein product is CASSPLARTGADEQYF. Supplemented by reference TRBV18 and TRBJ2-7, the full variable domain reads NAGVMQNPRHLVRRRGQEARLRCSPMKGHSHVYWYRQLPEEGLKFMVYLQKENIIDESGMPKERFSAEFPKEGPSILRIQQVVRGDSAAYFCASSPLARTGADEQYFGPGTRLTVT.

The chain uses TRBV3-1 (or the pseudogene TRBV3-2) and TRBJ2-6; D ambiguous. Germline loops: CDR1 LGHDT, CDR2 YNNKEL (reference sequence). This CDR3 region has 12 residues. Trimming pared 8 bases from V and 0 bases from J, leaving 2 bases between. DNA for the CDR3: TGTGCCAGCGGCTCTGGGGCCAACGTCCTGACTTTC. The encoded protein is CASGSGANVLTF.

CDR3 loop: CATRGGEGRGDEQFF. CDR3 nucleotides: TGCGCCACCCGGGGTGGGGAGGGCCGAGGCGATGAGCAGTTCTTC. The chain combines TRBV5-1 with TRBJ2-1; 7 bases line up with TRBD2. J gave up 8 bases and V 9 bases, and 17 bases lay outside the gene matches. The CDR3 is made up of 15 amino acids. Per germline, CDR1 SGHRS and CDR2 YFSETQ.

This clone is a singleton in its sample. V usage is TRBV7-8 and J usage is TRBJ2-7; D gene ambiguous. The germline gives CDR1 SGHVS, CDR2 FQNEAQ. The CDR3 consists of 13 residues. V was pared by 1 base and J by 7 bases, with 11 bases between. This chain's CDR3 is CASSLGGLREQYF. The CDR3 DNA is TGTGCCAGCAGCTTAGGTGGCTTGCGGGAGCAGTACTTC.

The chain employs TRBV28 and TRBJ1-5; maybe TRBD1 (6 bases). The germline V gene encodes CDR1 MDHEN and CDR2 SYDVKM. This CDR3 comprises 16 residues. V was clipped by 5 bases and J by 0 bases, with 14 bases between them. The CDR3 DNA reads TGTGCCAGCAGTCAAGGGGGGCGGGATAGCAATCAGCCCCAGCATTTT. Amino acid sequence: CASSQGGRDSNQPQHF. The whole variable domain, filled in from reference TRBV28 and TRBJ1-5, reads DVKVTQSSRYLVKRTGEKVFLECVQDMDHENMFWYRQDPGLGLRLIYFSYDVKMKEKGDIPEGYSVSREKKERFSLILESASTNQTSMYLCASSQGGRDSNQPQHFGDGTRLSIL.

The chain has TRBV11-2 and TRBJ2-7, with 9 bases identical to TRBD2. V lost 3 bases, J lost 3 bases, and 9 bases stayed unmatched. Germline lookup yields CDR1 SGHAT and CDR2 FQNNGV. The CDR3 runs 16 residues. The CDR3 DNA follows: TGTGCCAGCAGCTTGGGGACAAGCGGGAGGCTCTACGAGCAGTACTTC. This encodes CASSLGTSGRLYEQYF.